The T cell receptor (beta chain) described here comes from a study of T cell responses to AZD1222 COVID-19 vaccine (dated by TCRdb to 2020 to 2023). For the wider study: A total of more than 230 trial participants underwent TCR sequencing, of whom 200 to 220 had received two doses of AZD1222 and around 26 had received two doses of the MenACWY control vaccine. Trial participants were enrolled by age into 18-55, 56-69 and 70-plus year subgroups, with roughly 150, 30 and 60 TCR-sequenced participants respectively. On the study overall, not on this receptor specifically: The vaccine-associated CD4 TCRs covered the entire spike protein, and the dominant responses fell in regions 160-218 and 743-854. Participants were mostly white British and included more females than males, and it was suggested by the authors that clonal diversity may have been underestimated. Nearly half of unique spike-specific TCRs reportedly recognized epitopes outside regions mutated in the B.1.351 and B.1.1.7 variants. Because no samples from the day 14 peak response were available, repertoires could be characterized only after the peak T cell response. Only a handful of AZD1222 recipients were SARS-CoV-2 seropositive at baseline, limiting conclusions about previously exposed vaccinees. A significant rise in spike-specific TCR breadth and depth was observed after two AZD1222 doses relative to day 0 and relative to MenACWY recipients. The 56-69-year group was small, and its depth increase did not reach significance, likely because of low power.

From the germline V gene, CDR1 is SGHRS and CDR2 is YFSETQ. V loses 0 bases of germline sequence and J loses 0 bases, and the interval between the two ends is 10 bases. Taken from cysteine to phenylalanine, the CDR3 has 15 residues. The sequence is cut down to CDR3 DNA, 45 bases in frame from base 1. The table lists this clone with a count of one. The clone's antigen remains unknown. Base quality data are lacking; no much larger clone is found one base away. In light of the paper, this sample's time point label describes: about 28 days (+/-7) after the second vaccine dose. AZD1222 recipients given second doses at about 4 weeks or at about 12 weeks were pooled, since spike-specific TCR depth and breadth were not found to differ between the two schedules. The vaccinee samples were drawn from two UK trials, COV001 and COV002, one of which was a single-blind randomized controlled phase 2/3 trial testing AZD1222 (ChAdOx1 nCoV-19) in healthy adults. For TCRbeta chain sequencing, PBMC samples were collected from trial participants at day 0 and at day 28 after the second dose.

The CDR3 regions of human TCRbeta chains were analyzed by immunosequencing. Per the authors' processing: Repertoire TCRs were matched against a reference library of SARS-CoV-2-specific TCRs generated with the MIRA antigen-specificity platform. Breadth was defined as the fraction of unique TCRs that were SARS-CoV-2-associated, and depth was defined as the fraction of total T cells that were SARS-CoV-2-associated. Each spike-specific TCR was assigned to its reactive spike region and to a CD4 or CD8 class using the MIRA data. Log10-transformed breadth and depth values were compared by one-way ANOVA with Sidak's multiple comparisons tests. TCRdb limited this immuneACCESS table to in-frame rearrangements with V and J called. A share of clones is missing; checked studies link under half to unresolved V genes, and the rest is unexplained. That table gives V, J and clone size, and the DNA gave D and trimming. The sample data list about 160,000 clones, and about 91% of these were observed just once. Approximately 1.1% of the sample is in the top ten clones.

The V and J segments used are TRBV5-1 and TRBJ2-7; the D gene lacks a confident call. The source is an adult who received the AZD1222 COVID-19 vaccine. Material: peripheral blood, obtained 28 days after the second AZD1222 dose. The CDR3 region has the sequence CASSLEAGASYEQYF. The nucleotides are TGCGCCAGCAGCTTGGAGGCAGGAGCCTCCTACGAGCAGTACTTC.